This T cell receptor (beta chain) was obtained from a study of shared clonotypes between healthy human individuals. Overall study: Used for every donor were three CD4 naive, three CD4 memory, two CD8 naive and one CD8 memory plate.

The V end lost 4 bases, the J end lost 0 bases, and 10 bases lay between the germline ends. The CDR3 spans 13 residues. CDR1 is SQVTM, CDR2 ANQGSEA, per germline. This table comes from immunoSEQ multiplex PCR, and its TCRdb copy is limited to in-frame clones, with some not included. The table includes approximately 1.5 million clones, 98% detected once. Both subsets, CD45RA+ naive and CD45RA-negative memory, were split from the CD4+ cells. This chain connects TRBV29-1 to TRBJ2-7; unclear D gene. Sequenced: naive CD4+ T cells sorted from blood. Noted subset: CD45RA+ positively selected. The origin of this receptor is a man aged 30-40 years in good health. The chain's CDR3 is CSVVSFSSYEQYF. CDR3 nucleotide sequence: TGCAGCGTTGTGAGCTTCTCCTCCTACGAGCAGTACTTC.